The entry that follows covers one TCR beta chain sequence. What it recognizes is unknown. These data come from a study of cytomegalovirus exposure and HLA in healthy donors. Findings and caveats of the study: Based on reports, TCR beta sequences accurately predicted HLA-A and HLA-B alleles for most subjects. A later analysis, which compared TCR beta chains of equal frequency, found the HLA-associated ones more clonally expanded.

A multiplex PCR was run with 60 Vbeta primers and 13 Jbeta primers. The method was immunoSEQ multiplex PCR; TCRdb's version includes in-frame clones alone and lacks a portion of them. The repertoire includes 160,000 or so clones, about 82% of them detected once, and 6% to 9% sits in the top ten. The clonotype comes from a woman in her twenties or thirties in good health and CMV-seropositive. What was sequenced was PBMCs.

The CDR3 is CASSPGWRLQETQYF. As DNA, the CDR3 is TGTGCCAGCAGCCCCGGTTGGCGGCTCCAAGAGACCCAGTACTTC. The chain links TRBV5-4 to TRBJ2-5; D unclear. The V gene lost 4 bases and the J gene lost 1 base, with 14 bases spanning the gap. CDR3 length: 15 residues. Germline values: CDR1 SGHNT, CDR2 YYREEE (reference sequence). The full variable domain, with the rest looked up from reference TRBV5-4 and TRBJ2-5, is ETGVTQSPTHLIKTRGQQVTLRCSSQSGHNTVSWYQQALGQGPQFIFQYYREEENGRGNFPPRFSGLQFPNYSSELNVNALELDDSALYLCASSPGWRLQETQYFGPGTRLLVL.